This T cell receptor (beta chain) was obtained from a study of human T cells and chemical hapten exposure. For the study at large: Weekly diphenylcyclopropenone doses were given to patients' scalps across the approximately 25-week study.

This clonotype was seen many times. A single record per CDR3 protein comes from TCRdb applying MiXCR to the RACE reads. The sample yields around 340,000 distinct CDR3 sequences, about 7% seen once. Time point meaning: patch test 1, 2 weeks after DPC sensitization. Treatment indicated: therapeutic diphenylcyclopropenone sensitization with weekly scalp DPC. Blood was drawn before each patch test was applied. Sample donors consisted of patients with alopecia, aged 18 to 70 years, who were suitable for DPC. Whole blood, unfractionated, served as the material for total RNA extraction. The CDR3 is 16 residues long. V was trimmed by 0 bases and J by 2 bases, leaving 13 bases between them. Germline CDR1 reads SGHRS; CDR2 reads YFSETQ.

The receptor's source is a woman under 30 with alopecia areata. Some clones in this sample may be carry-over from other donors' samples. The source was whole blood, collected in connection with sensitization to the hapten diphenylcyclopropenone (DPC). This chain links TRBV5-1 with TRBJ2-3, with D possibly being TRBD1 or TRBD2 (5 bases each). The CDR3 coding sequence is TGCGCCAGCAGCTTGGGCTCGGGACCCCACACAGATACGCAGTATTTT. Translating gives CASSLGSGPHTDTQYF.